A selection of T cell receptor beta chains follows, all from one sample in a study of PD-L1 blockade in urothelial cancer. The table came from immunoSEQ multiplex PCR; TCRdb's copy has only in-frame clones and leaves some out. The data hold around 45,000 clones, with 83% observed a single time. The sample in question was PBMCs, obtained around atezolizumab (anti-PD-L1) treatment. The receptors were sampled from a man aged 60 to 75 with urothelial cancer. The CDR3 runs from the conserved cysteine through the conserved F or W. The D gene is left open where the match is weak. A row's size may be missing; if present it is once, few, many or a size class.

d_call	j_call	clone_size	v_call	cdr3_nt	cdr3_aa
TRBD1	TRBJ1-6	.	TRBV5-6	TGTGCCAGCAGCTTGGAGGGGACAGGGGGAATTCCTTCACCCCTCCACTTT	CASSLEGTGGIPSPLHF
.	TRBJ1-1	once	TRBV2	TGTGCCAGCAGTGGGGGGCAGATGAACACTGAAGCTTTCTTT	CASSGGQMNTEAFF
.	TRBJ2-2	few	TRBV7-7	TGTGCCAGCAGCCCATACTCCACAGGGTCCGGGGAGCTGTTTTTT	CASSPYSTGSGELFF
.	TRBJ2-2	.	TRBV9	TGTGCCAGCAGCGTAGAAGCGGATGCGAACACCGGGGAGCTGTTTTTT	CASSVEADANTGELFF
.	TRBJ2-1	.	TRBV5-1	TGCGCCAGCAGCTTGGAGGCGGGAAAAAACAATGAGCAGTTCTTC	CASSLEAGKNNEQFF
.	TRBJ2-3	few	TRBV29-1	TGCAGCGTTGAAGGGGGCGGTTGGTACACAGATACGCAGTATTTT	CSVEGGGWYTDTQYF
TRBD2	TRBJ2-7	few	TRBV9	TGTGCCAGCAGCGTAGGTGGACTAGCGGGGGATAGCTCCTACGAGCAGTACTTC	CASSVGGLAGDSSYEQYF
TRBD1	TRBJ2-1	.	TRBV6-6	TGTGCCAGCAGCCCCTCCGGGACAGGGGTCTTCAATGAGCAGTTCTTC	CASSPSGTGVFNEQFF
TRBD1	TRBJ2-5	.	TRBV6-6	TGTGCCAGCAGGACCCCGGACAGGGGAGGAGAGACCCAGTACTTC	CASRTPDRGGETQYF
.	TRBJ1-4	.	TRBV5-4	TGTGCCAGCAGCTTATTAGGCGGGGAAAAACTGTTTTTT	CASSLLGGEKLFF
.	TRBJ1-5	.	TRBV10-3	TGTGCCATCAGTGAGGGAGACAGGCTGAATCAGCCCCAGCATTTT	CAISEGDRLNQPQHF
.	TRBJ2-5	.	TRBV5-4	TGTGCCAGCAGCTTGGTTTTTGGCGGGGCGGAGACCCAGTACTTC	CASSLVFGGAETQYF
.	TRBJ2-7	.	TRBV27	TGTGCCAGCAGTTTATCGGGGGGGCCTTCCTACGAGCAGTACTTC	CASSLSGGPSYEQYF
TRBD1	TRBJ1-2	few	TRBV30	TGTGCCTGGAGCCGGGACAGGCCCTATGGCTACACCTTC	CAWSRDRPYGYTF
.	TRBJ2-3	.	TRBV19	TGTGCCAGTAGCGGTCCAGATACGCAGTATTTT	CASSGPDTQYF
TRBD2	TRBJ2-1	once	TRBV2	TGTGCCAGCAATCCGCTAGCGGGGGGTGGTGAGCAGTTCTTC	CASNPLAGGGEQFF
.	TRBJ2-3	.	TRBV5-4	TGTGCCAGCAGCCCGGGCCCCGGGGGGCGAGATACGCAGTATTTT	CASSPGPGGRDTQYF
.	TRBJ1-2	.	TRBV28	TGTGCAGGGGGGGCGCGGAACTATGGCTACACCTTC	CAGGARNYGYTF
.	TRBJ2-2	.	TRBV28	TGTGCCAGCAGTTTAGAGGAGTCCGGGGAGCTGTTTTTT	CASSLEESGELFF
.	TRBJ1-6	.	TRBV5-1	TGCGCCAGCAGCGCAACCGGGGGAAATTCACCCCTCCACTTT	CASSATGGNSPLHF
.	TRBJ1-2	.	TRBV6-5	TGTGCCAGCAGTTACTCGAGTGGTGAGGGCTATGGCTACACCTTC	CASSYSSGEGYGYTF
.	TRBJ2-5	once	TRBV19	TGTGCCAGTACCGAAGGAGTCGGGGGTGAGACCCAGTACTTC	CASTEGVGGETQYF
TRBD1	TRBJ1-6	.	TRBV7-9	TGTGCCAGCAGCAGGGACAGGGAGTATTCACCCCTCCACTTT	CASSRDREYSPLHF
TRBD1	TRBJ1-1	.	TRBV19	TGTGCCAGTAGTATCCTAGACAGGGGGCGGAGTGAAGCTTTCTTT	CASSILDRGRSEAFF